These 13 T cell receptor beta chains originate from one sample sequenced in a study of blood T cells in healthy people across ages. A sample-barcoded 5' primer and a J-beta primer mix were used in a second PCR of roughly 6 to 11 cycles. TCRdb independently ran MiXCR on the 5' RACE reads; one entry per CDR3 protein. The sample includes about 970,000 distinct CDR3 sequences, just over 50% of them seen just once. The specimen sequenced was blood. These receptors were collected from a woman aged 60 to 75 in good health.

This clonotype was observed a single time. V usage is TRBV12-3 or TRBV12-4 and J usage is TRBJ2-5; D gene ambiguous. This CDR3 spans 16 amino acids. Between the trimmed V and J ends, which lost 3 bases and 0 bases, there was a span of 14 bases. DNA of the CDR3: TGTGCCAGCAGTTTGGGTGTTGCTATATACCAAGAGACCCAGTACTTC. Encoded protein: CASSLGVAIYQETQYF.

Concerning this clonotype itself: Its ends do not fully match the called genes, so a read error is possible. V gene TRBV7-6 combines with J gene TRBJ2-5; 7 positions agree with TRBD2. Germline V gene sequence: CDR1 SGHVS, CDR2 FNYEAQ. This CDR3 contains 14 residues. DNA of the CDR3: TGTACCAGCAGCCCCACTAGCGTGAAAGAGACCCAGTACTTC. This encodes CTSSPTSVKETQYF.

A word on this clonotype: Mismatch with germline at one junction end may stem from a read error. V and J are TRBV12-3 or TRBV12-4 and TRBJ2-5; possible D gene TRBD2, 5 bases. This CDR3 spans 13 amino acids. For the CDR3, the DNA is TGTGCCAGTAAACGGGATTCCACGAAAACCCCGTACTTC. Residues: CASKRDSTKTPYF.

This sequence joins TRBV12-3 or TRBV12-4 and TRBJ2-7; 8 bases align to TRBD1. CDR3 size: 15 residues. Losses at the gene ends were 2 bases for V and 2 bases for J; bases not matched to a gene: 5. CDR3 region: CASSLKTGAPYEQYF. CDR3 bases: TGTGCCAGCAGTTTAAAGACAGGGGCGCCCTACGAGCAGTACTTC.

The chain links TRBV12-3 or TRBV12-4 to TRBJ2-4, with a possible D match to TRBD2 (6 bases). The assigned J gene may be wrong: the sequence end matches TRBJ2-7 better. This CDR3 contains 14 residues. DNA of the CDR3: TGTGCCAGCACCCGGGACTCCGACTACTACGAGCAGTACTTC. Its translation is CASTRDSDYYEQYF.

J is TRBJ2-1 and V is TRBV24-1; D not certain. Germline V gene sequence: CDR1 KGHDR, CDR2 SFDVKD. The CDR3 contains 14 residues. Between the trimmed V and J ends, which lost 8 bases and 6 bases, there was a span of 16 bases. This chain's CDR3 is CATMTQSGGNEQFF. The CDR3 DNA follows: TGTGCCACCATGACACAATCTGGCGGCAATGAGCAGTTCTTC.

The rearrangement uses TRBV7-2 and TRBJ2-5; D unclear. V was cut by 5 bases and J by 5 bases, with 12 bases left in between. The CDR3 extends over 13 amino acids. Germline lookup yields CDR1 SGHTA and CDR2 FQGNSA. The CDR3 DNA follows: TGTGCCAGCAGCCCCGGCCCCCCGGAGACCCAGTACTTC. Translation: CASSPGPPETQYF.

The rearrangement joins TRBV7-9 to TRBJ1-6; TRBD1 matches at 8 bases. With 5 bases clipped from V and 13 bases from J, the junction kept 22 bases outside the gene matches. The CDR3 is made up of 18 amino acids. The germline gives CDR1 SEHNR, CDR2 FQNEAQ (reference sequence). This CDR3 is CASSRLGGQGTVFSPLHF. The CDR3 DNA sequence: TGTGCCAGCAGCCGCCTCGGAGGACAGGGAACTGTATTTTCGCCCCTCCACTTT.

This rearrangement joins TRBV6-2 or TRBV6-3 to TRBJ2-7, with 10 bases lining up with TRBD1. In germline, CDR1 is MNHEY, CDR2 SVGEGT. This CDR3 is built from 17 residues. The V and J ends lost 7 bases and 3 bases, in that order; junction bases with no gene match: 15. The CDR3 is CASKDRGVRAGVYEQYF. DNA of the CDR3: TGTGCCAGCAAGGACAGGGGGGTTAGAGCGGGAGTCTACGAGCAGTACTTC.

In this sample, this clonotype turned up a few times. The rearrangement links TRBV7-2 to TRBJ2-7; TRBD2 matches 9 bases. Germline CDR1 reads SGHTA; CDR2 reads FQGNSA. The CDR3 extends over 15 amino acids. The trim removed 1 base at V and 3 bases at J, leaving 4 bases unmatched. CDR3 in DNA: TGTGCCAGCAGCTTAGGGGTTAGCGGGAGCTACGAGCAGTACTTC. This gives the protein CASSLGVSGSYEQYF.

The chain employs TRBV7-2 and TRBJ2-3; unclear D gene. The CDR3 loop spans 12 amino acids. Germline CDR1 is SGHTA and CDR2 is FQGNSA. Trimming cost V 3 bases and J 7 bases, with 8 bases left between them. The CDR3 region has the DNA TGTGCCAGCAGCTTTTTCAGGCATACGCAGTATTTT. It is translated as CASSFFRHTQYF.

The rearrangement uses TRBV6-5 and TRBJ1-2; no firm D call. Trimming took 0 bases from V and 1 from J, leaving 6 bases between them. Germline CDR1 reads MNHEY; CDR2 reads SVGAGI. The CDR3 length is 14 residues. The CDR3 DNA reads TGTGCCAGCAGTTACTCAAAATTTAACTATGGCTACACCTTC. This gives the protein CASSYSKFNYGYTF.

This chain uses TRBV15 with TRBJ2-5; TRBD2 might be the D (6 bases). Germline V gives CDR1 LNHNV, CDR2 YYDKDF (reference sequence). The CDR3 sequence is 15 residues long. V lost 3 bases, J lost 5 bases, and 16 bases lay in between. The CDR3 here is CATSSYVRGTETQYF. The CDR3, as DNA: TGTGCCACCAGCAGTTATGTCCGGGGGACGGAGACCCAGTACTTC.